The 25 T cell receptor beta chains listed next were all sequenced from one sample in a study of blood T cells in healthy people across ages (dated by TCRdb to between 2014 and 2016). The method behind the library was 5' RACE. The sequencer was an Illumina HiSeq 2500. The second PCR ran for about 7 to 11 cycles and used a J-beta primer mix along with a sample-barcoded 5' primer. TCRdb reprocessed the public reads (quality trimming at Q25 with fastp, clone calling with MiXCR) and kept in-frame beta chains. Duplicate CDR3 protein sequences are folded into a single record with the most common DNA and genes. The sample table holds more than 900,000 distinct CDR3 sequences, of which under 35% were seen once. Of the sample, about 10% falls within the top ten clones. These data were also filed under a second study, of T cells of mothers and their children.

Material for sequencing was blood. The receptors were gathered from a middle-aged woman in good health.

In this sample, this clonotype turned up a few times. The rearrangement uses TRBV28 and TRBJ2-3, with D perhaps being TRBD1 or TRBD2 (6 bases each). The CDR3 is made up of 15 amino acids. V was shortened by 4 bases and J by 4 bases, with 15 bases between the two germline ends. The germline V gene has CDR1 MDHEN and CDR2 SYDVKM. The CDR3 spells CASSSPGAGSDTQYF. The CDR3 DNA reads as TGTGCCAGCAGTTCACCGGGGGCAGGGTCAGATACGCAGTATTTT.

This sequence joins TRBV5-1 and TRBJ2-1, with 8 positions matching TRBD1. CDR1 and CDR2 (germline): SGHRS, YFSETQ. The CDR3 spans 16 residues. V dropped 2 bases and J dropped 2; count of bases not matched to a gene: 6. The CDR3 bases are TGCGCCAGCAGCTTAGCAGGGGGCAGCCCCTACAATGAGCAGTTCTTC. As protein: CASSLAGGSPYNEQFF. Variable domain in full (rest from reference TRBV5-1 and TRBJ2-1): KAGVTQTPRYLIKTRGQQVTLSCSPISGHRSVSWYQQTPGQGLQFLFEYFSETQRNKGNFPGRFSGRQFSNSRSEMNVSTLELGDSALYLCASSLAGGSPYNEQFFGPGTRLTVL.

CDR3 in DNA: TGTGCCAGCAGAGGGACATCTCCGTACCAAGAGACCCAGTACTTC. This translates into CASRGTSPYQETQYF. The chain recombines TRBV28 with TRBJ2-5, with a possible D match to TRBD1 (6 bases). The CDR3 totals 15 residues. Trimming removed 6 bases from V and 0 bases from J, with 14 bases in between. CDR1 and CDR2 (germline): MDHEN, SYDVKM.

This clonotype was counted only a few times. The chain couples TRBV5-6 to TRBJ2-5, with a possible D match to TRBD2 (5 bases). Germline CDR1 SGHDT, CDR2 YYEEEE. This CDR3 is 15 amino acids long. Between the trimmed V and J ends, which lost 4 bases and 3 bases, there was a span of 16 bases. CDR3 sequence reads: CASSRPAAGEETQYF. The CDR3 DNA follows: TGTGCCAGCAGCCGGCCGGCAGCCGGGGAAGAGACCCAGTACTTC.

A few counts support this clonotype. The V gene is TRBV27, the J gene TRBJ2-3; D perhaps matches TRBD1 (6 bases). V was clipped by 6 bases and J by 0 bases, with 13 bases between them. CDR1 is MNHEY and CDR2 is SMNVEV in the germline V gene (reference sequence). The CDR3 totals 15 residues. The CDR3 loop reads CASRLGHHSTDTQYF. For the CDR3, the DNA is TGTGCCAGCAGACTGGGACACCACAGCACAGATACGCAGTATTTT.

CDR3 protein: CASSGGLQGTQYF. CDR3 DNA sequence: TGTGCCAGCTCAGGAGGCCTCCAGGGGACCCAGTACTTC. This chain uses TRBV18 with TRBJ2-7; D tentatively fits TRBD1 or TRBD2 (5 bases each). The J call may be incorrect, as the DNA end agrees better with TRBJ2-5. There are 13 residues in the CDR3. Germline V lookup: CDR1 KGHSH, CDR2 LQKENI.

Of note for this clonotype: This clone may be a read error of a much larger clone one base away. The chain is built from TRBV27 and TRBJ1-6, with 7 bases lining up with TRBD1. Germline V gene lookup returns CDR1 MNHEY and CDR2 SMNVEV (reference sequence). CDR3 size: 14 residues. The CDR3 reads CASRADRINSLLHF. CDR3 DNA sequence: TGTGCCAGCAGAGCGGACAGGATCAATTCACTCCTCCACTTT.

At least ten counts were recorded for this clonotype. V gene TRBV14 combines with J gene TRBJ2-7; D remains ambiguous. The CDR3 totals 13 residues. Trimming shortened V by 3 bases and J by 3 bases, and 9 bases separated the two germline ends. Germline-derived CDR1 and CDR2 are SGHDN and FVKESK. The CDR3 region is CASSHSTSYEQYF. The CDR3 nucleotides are TGTGCCAGCAGCCACTCGACAAGCTACGAGCAGTACTTC.

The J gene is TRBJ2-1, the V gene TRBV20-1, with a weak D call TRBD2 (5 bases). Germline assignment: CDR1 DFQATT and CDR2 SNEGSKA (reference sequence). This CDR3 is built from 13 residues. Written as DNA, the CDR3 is TGCAGCTTAAGCCGACGGAGGAACAGTGAGCAGTTCTTC. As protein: CSLSRRRNSEQFF.

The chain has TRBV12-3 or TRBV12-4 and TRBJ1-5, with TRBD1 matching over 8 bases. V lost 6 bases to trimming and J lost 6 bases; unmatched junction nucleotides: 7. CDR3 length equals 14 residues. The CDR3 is CASRFGQGGQPQHF. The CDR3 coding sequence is TGTGCCAGCAGATTTGGACAGGGCGGTCAGCCCCAGCATTTT.

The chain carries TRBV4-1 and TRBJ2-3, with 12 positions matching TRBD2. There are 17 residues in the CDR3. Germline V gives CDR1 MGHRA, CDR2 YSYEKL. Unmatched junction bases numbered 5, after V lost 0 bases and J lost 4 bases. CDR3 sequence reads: CASSQDLAGGLADTQYF. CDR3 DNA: TGCGCCAGCAGCCAAGACCTAGCGGGGGGGCTCGCAGATACGCAGTATTTT.

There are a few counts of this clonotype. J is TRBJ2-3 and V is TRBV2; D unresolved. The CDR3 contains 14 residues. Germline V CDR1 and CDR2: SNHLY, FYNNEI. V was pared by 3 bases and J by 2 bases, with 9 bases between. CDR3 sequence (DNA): TGTGCCAGCAGTGAGTCTTGGTCCACAGATACGCAGTATTTT. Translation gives CASSESWSTDTQYF.

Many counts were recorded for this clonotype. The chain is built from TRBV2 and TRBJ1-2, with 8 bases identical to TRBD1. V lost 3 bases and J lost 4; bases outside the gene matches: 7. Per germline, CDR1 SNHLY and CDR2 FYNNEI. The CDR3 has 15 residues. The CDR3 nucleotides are TGTGCCAGCAGTGATTCCAGGACAGGGCTCTATGGCTACACCTTC. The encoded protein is CASSDSRTGLYGYTF.

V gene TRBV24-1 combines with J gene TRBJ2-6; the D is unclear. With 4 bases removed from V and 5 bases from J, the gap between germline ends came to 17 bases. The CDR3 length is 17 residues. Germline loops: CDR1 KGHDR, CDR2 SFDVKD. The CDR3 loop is CATSESTGPVRANVLTF. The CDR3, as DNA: TGTGCCACCAGTGAATCGACGGGCCCTGTTCGGGCCAACGTCCTGACTTTC.

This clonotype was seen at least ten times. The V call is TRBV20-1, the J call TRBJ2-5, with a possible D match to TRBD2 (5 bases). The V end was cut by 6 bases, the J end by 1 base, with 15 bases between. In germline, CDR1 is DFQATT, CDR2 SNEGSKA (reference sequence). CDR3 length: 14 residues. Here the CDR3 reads CSASSLRGQETQYF. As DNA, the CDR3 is TGCAGTGCCTCCAGCCTCCGGGGCCAAGAGACCCAGTACTTC.

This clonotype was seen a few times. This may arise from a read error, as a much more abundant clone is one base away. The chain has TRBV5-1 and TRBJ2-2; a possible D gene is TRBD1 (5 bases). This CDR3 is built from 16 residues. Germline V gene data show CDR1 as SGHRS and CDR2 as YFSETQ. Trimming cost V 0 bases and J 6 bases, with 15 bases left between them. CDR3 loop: CASSLGLRDGPGELFF. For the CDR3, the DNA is TGCGCCAGCAGCTTGGGGCTCAGGGATGGCCCCGGGGAGCTGTTTTTT.

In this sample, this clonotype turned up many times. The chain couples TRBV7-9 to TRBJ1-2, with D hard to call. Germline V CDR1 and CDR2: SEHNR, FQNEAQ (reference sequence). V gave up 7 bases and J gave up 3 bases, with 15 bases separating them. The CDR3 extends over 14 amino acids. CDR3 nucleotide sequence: TGTGCCAGCATCCAGTCGGGAGGAGACTATGGCTACACCTTC. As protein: CASIQSGGDYGYTF.

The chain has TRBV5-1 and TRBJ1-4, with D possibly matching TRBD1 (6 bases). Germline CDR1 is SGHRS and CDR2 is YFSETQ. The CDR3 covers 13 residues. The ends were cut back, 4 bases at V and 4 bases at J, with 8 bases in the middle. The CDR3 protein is CASSADSNEKLFF. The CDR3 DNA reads TGCGCCAGCAGCGCGGACAGTAATGAAAAACTGTTTTTT. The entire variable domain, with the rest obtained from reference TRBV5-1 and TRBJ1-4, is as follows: KAGVTQTPRYLIKTRGQQVTLSCSPISGHRSVSWYQQTPGQGLQFLFEYFSETQRNKGNFPGRFSGRQFSNSRSEMNVSTLELGDSALYLCASSADSNEKLFFGSGTQLSVL.

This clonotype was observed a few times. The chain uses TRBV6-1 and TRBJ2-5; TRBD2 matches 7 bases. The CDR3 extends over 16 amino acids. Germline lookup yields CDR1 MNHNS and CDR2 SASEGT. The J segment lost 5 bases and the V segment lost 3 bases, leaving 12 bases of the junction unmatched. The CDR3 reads CASSDFWAGDGETQYF. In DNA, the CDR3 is TGTGCCAGCAGTGATTTCTGGGCGGGGGACGGGGAGACCCAGTACTTC.

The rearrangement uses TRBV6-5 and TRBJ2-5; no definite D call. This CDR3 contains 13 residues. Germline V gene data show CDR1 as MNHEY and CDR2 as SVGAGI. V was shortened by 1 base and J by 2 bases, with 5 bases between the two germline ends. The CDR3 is CASSYYGQETQYF. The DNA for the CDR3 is TGTGCCAGCAGTTACTACGGACAAGAGACCCAGTACTTC.

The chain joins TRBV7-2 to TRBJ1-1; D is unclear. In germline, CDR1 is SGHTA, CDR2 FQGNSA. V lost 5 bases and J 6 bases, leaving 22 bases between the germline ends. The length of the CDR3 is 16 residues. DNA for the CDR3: TGTGCCAGCAGCCCGGACTGGGTAGGTGAGGGTGCTGAAGCTTTCTTT. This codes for CASSPDWVGEGAEAFF. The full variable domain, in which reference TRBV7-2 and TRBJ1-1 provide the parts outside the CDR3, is GAGVSQSPSNKVTEKGKDVELRCDPISGHTALYWYRQSLGQGLEFLIYFQGNSAPDKSGLPSDRFSAERTGGSVSTLTIQRTQQEDSAVYLCASSPDWVGEGAEAFFGQGTRLTVV.

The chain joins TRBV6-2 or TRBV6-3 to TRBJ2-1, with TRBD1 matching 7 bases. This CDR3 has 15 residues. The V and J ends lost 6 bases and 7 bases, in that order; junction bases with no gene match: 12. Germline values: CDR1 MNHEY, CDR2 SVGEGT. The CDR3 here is CASSLLQGKRNEQFF. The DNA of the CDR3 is TGTGCCAGCAGCCTACTACAGGGGAAACGAAATGAGCAGTTCTTC.

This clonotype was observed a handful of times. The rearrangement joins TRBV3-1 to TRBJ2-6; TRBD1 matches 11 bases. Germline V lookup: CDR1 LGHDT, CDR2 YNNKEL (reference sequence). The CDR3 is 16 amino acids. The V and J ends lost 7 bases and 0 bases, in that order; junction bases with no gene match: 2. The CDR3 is CASKGTGGSGANVLTF. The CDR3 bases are TGTGCCAGCAAAGGGACAGGGGGCTCTGGGGCCAACGTCCTGACTTTC.

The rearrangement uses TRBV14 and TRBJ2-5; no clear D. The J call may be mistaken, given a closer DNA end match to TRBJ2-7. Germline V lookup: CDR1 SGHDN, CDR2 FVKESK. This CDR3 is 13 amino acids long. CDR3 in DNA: TGTGCCAGCAGCCAAGAGTTGGTCGGCGAGCAGTACTTC. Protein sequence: CASSQELVGEQYF.

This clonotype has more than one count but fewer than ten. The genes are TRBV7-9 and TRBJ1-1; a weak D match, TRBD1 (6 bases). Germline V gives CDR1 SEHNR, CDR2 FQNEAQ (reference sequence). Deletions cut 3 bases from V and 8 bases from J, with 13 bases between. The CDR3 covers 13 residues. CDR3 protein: CASSFAGAPEAFF. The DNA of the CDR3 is TGTGCCAGCAGCTTTGCAGGGGCCCCCGAAGCTTTCTTT.